A selection of T cell receptor beta chains follows, all from one sample in a study of T cells after yellow fever vaccination. TCRdb re-derived calls from the 5' RACE reads in MiXCR, one entry per CDR3 protein. The table includes about 99,000 distinct CDR3 sequences, around 5.8% detected once. The source was CD8+ T cells sorted from PBMCs, collected 10 days after the yellow fever booster vaccination. Source of these receptors: a man aged 18-30 years who received the YFV17D yellow fever vaccine. Each CDR3 is given with its conserved first and last residue. Part of the rows lack a size; the others show once, few, many or a class for expanded clones.

TRBV7-8	-	CASSLGAGGETQYF
TRBV20-1	-	CSARGQGGVDTQYF
TRBV15	many	CATRIQGFPTGELFF
TRBV2	-	CASFVYGSSYNEQFF
TRBV27	-	CASSLLRGGHDTGELFF
TRBV4-3	few	CASSHKDGTYTEAFF
TRBV29-1	few	CSVDQGLNTEAFF
TRBV9	few	CASSVGGFTLYGYTF
TRBV7-8	-	CASSLKAGDRGIGNTIYF
TRBV4-1	few	CASSLESRGGVGAYNEQFF
TRBV11-2	-	CASSLAAGGSVEAFF
TRBV29-1	-	CSVESGPRGNIQYF
TRBV6-4	medium-sized	CASSETSGGADTQYF
TRBV10-3	few	CAISEVSGGNSGANVLTF
TRBV4-3	few	CASSQDRDSGNTIYF
TRBV7-8	many	CASSGRTALSGANVLTF
TRBV5-1	-	CASSLRVRGTGELFF
TRBV7-9	-	CASSPAASRVDQYF
TRBV12-3/TRBV12-4	few	CASRTRGKNIQYF
TRBV20-1	-	CSARISEQGDYNEQFF
TRBV19	-	CASTAGHQRGTQYF
TRBV2	-	CASSEALSGGDRDTQYF
TRBV12-3/TRBV12-4	-	CASSWDLGETQYF
TRBV27	many	CASSYHGQPQHF
TRBV5-6	-	CASSPLFSGQNTEAFF
TRBV6-5	few	CASSYSTFNSPLHF
TRBV7-2	-	CASSRGQTYEQYF
TRBV7-2	-	CASSLEGGLTDTQYF
TRBV7-6	few	CASSRRYTDTQYF
TRBV9	few	CASSEGGGGADTQYF
TRBV5-1	few	CASSLPGFPGELFF
TRBV27	many	CASSPPAEVPTDTQYF
TRBV6-2/TRBV6-3	-	CASSYAAYEQYF
TRBV6-2/TRBV6-3	-	CASSETFYYGYTF
TRBV4-1	-	CASSRTPGTNGHEQYF
TRBV4-2	many	CASSQAFADTQYF
TRBV6-2/TRBV6-3	few	CASGQGGAYNEQFF
TRBV18	few	CASSPDFGVQRGGGDTQYF
TRBV29-1	few	CSVVGGLSYEQYF
TRBV7-6	few	CASSPYPRGDYNEQFF
TRBV19	-	CASSVSRARSEQYF
TRBV29-1	few	CSVGTGEYTDTQYF
TRBV6-5	-	CASSRTGGRQPQHF
TRBV24-1	-	CATRGDWDTQYF